The 20 T cell receptor beta chains given below trace back to one sample, sequenced in a study of metastatic and nonmetastatic thyroid tumors. There were no patients who had received any treatment before thyroid surgery. TCRdb called clones again from the PCR reads with MiXCR. Here the sample spans fewer than 7,000 clones, roughly 32% being singletons. The sample comprised adjacent normal tissue. The receptors come from a female donor with papillary thyroid cancer or a benign thyroid nodule (not recorded which). Some clones in this sample may be carry-over from other donors' samples.

Points on this clone: A junction end diverges from the germline sequence, so it may reflect a read error. The rearrangement links TRBV20-1 to TRBJ2-4; no clear D gene. The CDR3 runs 13 residues. Germline assignment: CDR1 DFQATT and CDR2 SNEGSKA (reference sequence). CDR3 in DNA: TGCAGTGCTAGGGACCTTTCCAAAAACATTCGGTACTTC. Translated: CSARDLSKNIRYF.

This clone qualifies as large. The chain has TRBV27 and TRBJ2-1, with a possible D match to TRBD1 (5 bases). Looked up from germline, CDR1 is MNHEY and CDR2 is SMNVEV (reference sequence). The CDR3 runs to 14 residues. V was pared by 4 bases and J by 8 bases, with 15 bases between. CDR3 sequence (DNA): TGTGCCAGCAGTTCGAAGACAGTAGCCGATGAGCAGTTCTTC. The encoded protein is CASSSKTVADEQFF.

In this sample, this clone is medium-sized. The rearrangement joins TRBV19 to TRBJ1-1; TRBD1 might be the D (5 bases). This CDR3 region has 14 residues. The V end lost 6 bases, the J end lost 4 bases, and 15 bases lay between the germline ends. CDR1 is LNHDA, CDR2 SQIVND, per germline (reference sequence). CDR3 coding DNA: TGTGCCAGTAGAACGGGCGCCCAGGGCACTGAAGCTTTCTTT. It translates to CASRTGAQGTEAFF.

This clone was counted at least ten times. The chain combines TRBV20-1 with TRBJ2-5; 10 bases align to TRBD2. The germline CDR1 and CDR2 sequences are DFQATT and SNEGSKA (reference sequence). With 6 bases clipped from V and 7 bases from J, the junction kept 11 bases outside the gene matches. The CDR3 spans 14 residues. The CDR3 loop is CSAPPGERGGTQYF. The CDR3 DNA sequence: TGCAGTGCCCCTCCCGGGGAGCGGGGGGGGACCCAGTACTTC.

This clone was counted ten times or more. The V gene is TRBV20-1, the J gene TRBJ2-1; a weak D match, TRBD2 (6 bases). Trimming left V 0 bases short and J 9 bases short, with 18 bases between. The CDR3 has 15 amino acids. Germline V gene sequence: CDR1 DFQATT, CDR2 SNEGSKA (reference sequence). CDR3 loop: CSARDLAERMGEQFF. The CDR3 DNA is TGCAGTGCTAGAGATTTAGCGGAGAGGATGGGTGAGCAGTTCTTC.

The chain combines TRBV20-1 with TRBJ2-7; D may be TRBD1 (6 bases). Deletions cut 6 bases from V and 2 bases from J, with 23 bases between. This CDR3 has 16 residues. Germline CDR1 and CDR2: DFQATT and SNEGSKA (reference sequence). The CDR3 region has the DNA TGCAGTGCCCGATATCCCAGTACAGGGTTTACCTACGAGCAGTACTTC. It encodes CSARYPSTGFTYEQYF.

Comments on this clone: The same CDR3 can be traced to other DNA sequences in this sample. V and J are TRBV29-1 and TRBJ1-5; D remains ambiguous. Germline-derived CDR1 and CDR2 are SQVTM and ANQGSEA. V was shortened by 7 bases and J by 2 bases, with 15 bases between the two germline ends. The CDR3 has 14 residues. The CDR3 DNA follows: TGCAGCGCTCAAGGAGGTGATGGCAATCAGCCCCAGCATTTT. This translates into CSAQGGDGNQPQHF. Filled out from reference TRBV29-1 and TRBJ1-5, the complete variable domain reads SAVISQKPSRDICQRGTSLTIQCQVDSQVTMMFWYRQQPGQSLTLIATANQGSEATYESGFVIDKFPISRPNLTFSTLTVSNMSPEDSSIYLCSAQGGDGNQPQHFGDGTRLSIL.

Here the CDR3 DNA reads TGTGCCACCAGTGATCAGACAGGGAGCTACAATGAGCAGTTCTTC. Protein product: CATSDQTGSYNEQFF. The chain couples TRBV24-1 to TRBJ2-1, with 7 bases that match TRBD1. V lost 3 bases to trimming and J lost 3 bases; unmatched junction nucleotides: 4. Germline V gene sequence: CDR1 KGHDR, CDR2 SFDVKD. The CDR3 is 15 residues long.

J is TRBJ1-2 and V is TRBV7-3; D gene uncertain. The ends were cut back, 3 bases at V and 3 bases at J, with 8 bases in the middle. Per the germline V gene, CDR1 is SGHTA and CDR2 is FQGTGA. This CDR3 contains 13 residues. DNA for the CDR3: TGTGCCAGCAGCTTTGATCGGTACTATGGCTACACCTTC. The encoded protein is CASSFDRYYGYTF.

The rearrangement uses TRBV4-1 and TRBJ2-2, with 7 bases aligning to TRBD1. Germline CDR1 reads MGHRA; CDR2 reads YSYEKL. V shed 1 base, J shed 9 bases, and the junction held 11 bases outside the gene matches. The CDR3 is 16 amino acids. The CDR3 sequence: CASSQGDRAWARELFF. The CDR3 DNA follows: TGCGCCAGCAGCCAAGGTGACAGGGCTTGGGCCAGGGAGCTGTTTTTT.

A note on this clone: One end of the junction is discordant with germline, which a read error may explain. The chain employs TRBV7-9 and TRBJ2-1; D may be TRBD2 (5 bases). Germline V gene sequence: CDR1 SEHNR, CDR2 FQNEAQ (reference sequence). The CDR3 extends over 13 amino acids. The CDR3 here is CVSSRGPQREQFF. As DNA, the CDR3 is TGTGTCAGCAGCCGAGGGCCGCAACGAGAGCAGTTCTTC. Using reference TRBV7-9 and TRBJ2-1 for the parts outside the CDR3, the full variable domain is DTGVSQNPRHKITKRGQNVTFRCDPISEHNRLYWYRQTLGQGPEFLTYFQNEAQLEKSRLLSDRFSAERPKGSFSTLEIQRTEQGDSAMYLCVSSRGPQREQFFGPGTRLTVL.

This clone was counted a few times. V gene TRBV6-1 combines with J gene TRBJ2-3; 7 bases line up with TRBD1. Germline V gene sequence: CDR1 MNHNS, CDR2 SASEGT. J gave up 2 bases and V 6 bases, and 2 bases lay outside the gene matches. This CDR3 is 13 amino acids long. In DNA, the CDR3 is TGTGCCAGCAGACAGGGGCACACAGATACGCAGTATTTT. Translation gives CASRQGHTDTQYF.

In this sample, this clone turned up a few times. V and J are TRBV6-1 and TRBJ1-1; 10 nucleotides match TRBD1. CDR1 is MNHNS, CDR2 SASEGT, per germline. This CDR3 contains 16 residues. J lost 5 bases, V lost 5 bases, and 11 bases had no gene match. The DNA for the CDR3 is TGTGCCAGCAGTCCATGGACAGGGGGTCGAGGGACTGAAGCTTTCTTT. It codes for CASSPWTGGRGTEAFF.

This clone has just one count. Sequence at one end of the junction differs from germline and may be a read error. This rearrangement joins TRBV20-1 to TRBJ2-7, with a weak D call TRBD2 (5 bases). The CDR3 is 13 residues long. The germline V gene has CDR1 DFQATT and CDR2 SNEGSKA (reference sequence). CDR3 in DNA: TGCAGTGATAGAAGCGGAGTAACCTACGAGAAGTACTTC. Translated, it gives CSDRSGVTYEKYF.

This clone was picked up a small number of times. The chain links TRBV19 to TRBJ2-3; TRBD2 matches 8 bases. Germline V CDR1 and CDR2: LNHDA, SQIVND (reference sequence). V shed 6 bases, J shed 7 bases, and the junction held 12 bases outside the gene matches. This CDR3 region has 15 residues. Here the CDR3 reads CASSLPGLGVYTQYF. The CDR3 DNA is TGTGCCAGTAGCCTCCCGGGACTAGGTGTCTATACGCAGTATTTT.

By share, this clone ranks as medium-sized. The rearrangement links TRBV19 to TRBJ2-3; D might be TRBD2 (6 bases). Germline CDR1 LNHDA, CDR2 SQIVND (reference sequence). The V end was cut by 3 bases, the J end by 7 bases, with 14 bases between. This CDR3 comprises 14 residues. The CDR3 DNA reads as TGTGCCAGTAGTATTGACGGGGGTGGGAATACGCAGTATTTT. Translating gives CASSIDGGGNTQYF.

Worth noting for this clone: At one end the junction does not follow the germline gene, possibly because of a read error. The chain couples TRBV19 to TRBJ1-1; no firm D call. Germline values: CDR1 LNHDA, CDR2 SQIVND (reference sequence). The length of the CDR3 is 14 residues. CDR3 coding DNA: TGTGCCAGTACTATGAACACGGGTGGCACGGAAGCGTTCTTT. Amino acid sequence: CASTMNTGGTEAFF.

The V call is TRBV11-2, the J call TRBJ2-2; the D gene is possibly TRBD2 (6 bases). Germline CDR1 is SGHAT and CDR2 is FQNNGV. Trimming pared 7 bases from V and 6 bases from J, leaving 15 bases between. The CDR3 is made up of 14 amino acids. The CDR3 DNA follows: TGTGCCAGCACCTACTCCTGGGGGGCCGGGGAGCTGTTTTTT. Its translation: CASTYSWGAGELFF.

This clone has just a few counts. One end of the junction is discordant with germline, which a read error may explain. The chain recombines TRBV2 with TRBJ1-6, with unresolved D. Germline V gene sequence: CDR1 SNHLY, CDR2 FYNNEI. The CDR3 contains 12 residues. The CDR3 bases are TGTGGCAGCAGCCTGAGTGGGTGCACCCTCCACTTT. It translates to CGSSLSGCTLHF.

The chain carries TRBV7-3 and TRBJ2-7; perhaps TRBD2 as D (6 bases). Germline loops: CDR1 SGHTA, CDR2 FQGTGA. This CDR3 comprises 14 residues. Between the trimmed V and J ends, which lost 5 bases and 5 bases, there was a span of 16 bases. The CDR3 sequence is CASSQGGQGHEQYF. The DNA for the CDR3 is TGTGCCAGCAGCCAAGGAGGGCAGGGCCACGAGCAGTACTTC.